This TCR beta chain was recorded in a study of cytomegalovirus exposure and HLA in healthy donors (dated 2017 in TCRdb). With regard to the full study: An earlier analysis of roughly 610 of the donors reported about 280 Gb of sequence data and about 120 million unique TCR beta sequences obtained from about 180 million T cells. All discovery cohort repertoires had been generated on a single sequencing platform. Because of strong linkage in the cohort, four or five DR-DQ haplotypes were treated as single units for association and clustering. Along with the approximately 670-subject first cohort, a separate validation cohort of 120 different subjects was used. The aim of the study was to test whether cataloging public T cell receptors could identify signatures of past pathogen exposure. Among about 360 genotyped donors of the cohort, an average of 235,054 unique TCR beta nucleotide sequences were sequenced per donor, around 20% of them non-productive. Using immunosequencing, the study profiled T cell repertoires from around 680 subjects and related those repertoires to cytomegalovirus serostatus. The number of donors typed differed by locus, with 629-630 for A, B, C, DRB1 and DQB1, 522 for DQA1, 606 for DPA1, and approximately 470 for DPB1. To study patterns of TCR occurrence, a later analysis re-analyzed previously published TCR beta repertoires from 666 donors and added high-resolution HLA genotyping. Rather than drawing on any new phenotypic data, the later analysis identified candidate immune exposures from TCR beta sequences and the way those sequences occurred across donors. An earlier analysis of more than 450 of the donors used high-throughput TCR beta sequencing to judge whether each TCR beta V gene segment behaved as functional or pseudogenic. HLA typing included class I and class II loci at four-digit resolution. A later genetic analysis took genome-wide SNP genotypes for about three fifths of the 666 donors and used that subset as a discovery cohort. An early release covering 550 to 650 HLA-typed donors comprised about 290 gigabases of sequencing data and approximately 85 million unique TCR sequences. To predict cytomegalovirus infection status, the study combined high-throughput TCR immunosequencing, statistical association of individual TCRs with disease status, and machine learning. Donor age, sex, ethnicity and CMV serostatus were collected together with the repertoire data. Of the approximately 400 genotyped donors, approximately 80% were placed in the genetic ancestry cluster associated with self-reported Caucasian donors. Beyond this particular receptor, the publication reports: A later genetic analysis reported fewer N-insertions in productive TCRs among donors in an Asian-associated ancestry cluster than the 666-donor mean. Most TCR sequences were observed very rarely across donors, whereas some public TCRs were present in many individuals. The authors suggested that the approach could potentially be generalized to other disease states and immunological phenotypes. A few of the identified cytomegalovirus-associated TCR beta chains were confirmed in vitro to be specific for cytomegalovirus antigens. Because counts were too low, approximately 18 rarely observed V segments, including chromosome 9 orphons, were excluded from the earlier analysis of around 640 of the donors. A cluster of highly shared sequence variants was judged likely to be a technical artifact of the sequencing pipeline. In a later analysis, the rate of TCR association differed among HLA loci, with DRB1 alleles having the most associated TCRs and HLA-C alleles having the fewest. Because HLA typing was unavailable for some donors at each locus, only the typed subset was used in association tests. An earlier analysis of roughly 570 of the donors showed that most TCR beta V segments appeared in productive rearrangements either about 90% or about 30% of the time, which broadly matched IMGT annotations. At a false discovery rate of 0.05, a later analysis linked around 17,000 TCR beta sequences to specific HLA alleles. Several of the top co-occurrence clusters appeared to be linked to parvovirus B19, influenza, CMV and Epstein-Barr virus, according to a later analysis. The study gave a list of roughly 150 TCR beta chains associated with cytomegalovirus. Correlated functional status among segregating V segments might reflect linkage disequilibrium, but an unknown experimental factor could not be ruled out. Roughly uniform sequencing depth across donors was assumed in presence/absence analyses, although this assumption may not hold. A later analysis found that HLA-associated TCR beta chains were more clonally expanded and had lower generation probabilities than equally common non-associated chains. A further reported finding was that TCR beta sequences accurately predicted the HLA-A and HLA-B alleles for most subjects in the first cohort. A later analysis found that most CMV-associated TCR beta chains appeared HLA-restricted, with HLA associations seemingly driven largely by CMV exposure. The only immune exposure information available for the cohort was CMV serostatus. The cohort was sequenced for TCR beta chains only, and without alpha or paired-chain data the features that could be detected were limited. A later genetic analysis associated a missense DCLRE1C variant with V-gene and J-gene trimming of TCR beta chains, and an independent cohort replicated the association. Assigning TCR associations to individual alleles was difficult when HLA alleles, especially DR and DQ, strongly co-occurred. The classifier was reported to diagnose cytomegalovirus status with high specificity and sensitivity in both the original cohort and the validation cohort. Some IMGT-functional V segments, including TRBV6-2 and TRBV6-3, could not be distinguished by the 87-base-pair reads and were therefore excluded.

Preparation of the library involved the immunoSEQ multiplex PCR assay. For the multiplex PCR, a mixture combining 60 forward primers for TCR Vbeta segments and 13 reverse primers for TCR Jbeta segments was used. The CDR3 region of rearranged TCR beta genes was amplified from genomic DNA with a multiplex PCR assay. On the Illumina HiSeq System, the amplified TCR beta libraries were sequenced as 87-base-pair reads. In the original analysis: A later analysis tallied 75 million to 95 million unique TCR beta chains across the 650 to 750 repertoires, and about 10 million of those chains were shared by two or more donors. To remove PCR and sequencing errors, raw reads were error-corrected and collapsed into unique sequences using a nearest-neighbor algorithm that merged closely related sequences. V, D and J gene segments were assigned by aligning CDR3 sequences to IMGT reference sequences. For a sequence to be retained, a match of at least six nucleotides to both a V gene segment and a J gene segment was required. Rearrangements were called productive when the CDR3 lacked stop codons and stayed in frame with V and J; all others were non-productive. CDR3 was defined by IMGT convention, running from the second conserved V-encoded cysteine to the conserved J-encoded phenylalanine. Sequences without an unambiguous match to a single V gene segment were excluded from the earlier analysis of approximately 560 of the donors. An earlier analysis of almost 600 of the donors classified V segments as functional when productive rearrangements were above 56.7% and as segregating when the standard deviation between donors was above 5%. A statistical classification framework was built to diagnose cytomegalovirus status from the catalog of TCR beta chain sequences. In a later analysis, V and J genes were assigned by comparing TCR nucleotide sequences against IMGT/GENE-DB human TR gene sequences. In a later analysis, CDR3 sequences and most-parsimonious VDJ recombination scenarios were assigned using the TCRdist pipeline. A later analysis defined each TCR beta chain by its CDR3 amino acid sequence plus V-gene family, and excluded reads lacking a unique V-gene family. A later analysis removed 592 highly shared, low-generation-probability nucleotide sequences to deal with suspected cross-contamination and a sequencing artifact. For each public chain, a later analysis derived a clonal expansion index from normalized ranks of inferred template counts within each repertoire. In a later analysis, generation probabilities were computed with a VDJ recombination model fitted to out-of-frame rearrangements, and the resulting probabilities were checked against IGoR. In a later analysis, TCR-TCR, TCR-HLA and TCR-CMV co-occurrence was scored with hypergeometric tests, and a repertoire-size bias correction was applied to TCR pairs. False discovery rates were estimated in a later analysis by permuting HLA or CMV assignments 20 times. In a later analysis, co-occurring TCRs were grouped with DBSCAN, and TCRdist sequence similarity was added when clustering was performed within HLA-allele-positive subsets. Repertoires with fewer than 30,000 or more than 120,000 public chains were left out of co-occurrence clustering, as were five repertoires with anomalous nucleotide sharing. The clones in this table, taken by TCRdb from immuneACCESS, are in-frame only. Not every clone is retained; where verified, under half of the shortfall comes from an unresolved V gene, and the cause of the rest is unknown. For V, J and clone size, that table is used; D and trimming come from the DNA. Within this sample are some 160,000 clones, with roughly 10% of them counted one time only. Less than 2% of the sample comes from the top ten.

This clone turned up a few times. This receptor's antigen is unknown. One base away there is no much larger clone; base qualities are not given. V drops 2 bases and J drops 5 bases, leaving 9 bases in between. The cysteine opens and the phenylalanine closes a CDR3 of 13 amino acids. Solely the CDR3 DNA is kept, with 39 bases framed from the first base. CDR1 and CDR2 are read off the germline V gene as KGHSH and LQKENI. The cohort was made up of 650 to 700 healthy bone marrow donors. Cohort members were all nominally healthy when sampled, although unrecorded immune exposures were likely present. The donor was CMV seronegative and was included in the group of around 320 seronegative cohort members. Each donor provided a peripheral blood sample, and peripheral blood mononuclear cells were used for TCR beta sequencing. Genomic DNA was extracted from the blood cell samples with the Qiagen DNeasy Blood Extraction Kit.

The receptor chain draws on TRBV18 and TRBJ2-5; tentative D gene TRBD1, with 5 bases matching. Input material: PBMCs. The clonotype comes from a male donor in good health and CMV-seronegative. The DNA is as follows: TGTGCCAGCTCACCAGGCAGGGTGGAGACCCAGTACTTC. This yields the protein CASSPGRVETQYF.